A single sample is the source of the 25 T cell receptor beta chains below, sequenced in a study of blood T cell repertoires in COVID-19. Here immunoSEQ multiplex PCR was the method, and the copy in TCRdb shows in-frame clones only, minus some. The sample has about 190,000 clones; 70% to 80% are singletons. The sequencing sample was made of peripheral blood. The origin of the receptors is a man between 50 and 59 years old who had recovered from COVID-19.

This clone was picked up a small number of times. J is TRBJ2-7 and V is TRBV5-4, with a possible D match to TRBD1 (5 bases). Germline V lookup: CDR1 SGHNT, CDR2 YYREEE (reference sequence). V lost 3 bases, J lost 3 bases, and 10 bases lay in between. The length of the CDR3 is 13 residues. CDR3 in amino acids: CASSSDRNYEQYF. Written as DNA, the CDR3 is TGTGCCAGCAGCTCAGACAGAAACTACGAGCAGTACTTC.

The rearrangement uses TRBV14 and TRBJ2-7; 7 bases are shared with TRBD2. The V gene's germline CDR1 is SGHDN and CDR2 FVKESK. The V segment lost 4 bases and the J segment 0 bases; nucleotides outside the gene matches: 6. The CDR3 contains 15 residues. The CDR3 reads CASSLGTTSSYEQYF. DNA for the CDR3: TGTGCCAGCAGCCTCGGGACTACCAGCTCCTACGAGCAGTACTTC.

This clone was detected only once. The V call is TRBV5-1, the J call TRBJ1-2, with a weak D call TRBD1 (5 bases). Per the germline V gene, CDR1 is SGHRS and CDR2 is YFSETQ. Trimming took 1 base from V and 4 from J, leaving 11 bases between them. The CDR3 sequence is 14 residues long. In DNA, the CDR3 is TGCGCCAGCAGCTTGACAACGGACACCTATGGCTACACCTTC. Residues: CASSLTTDTYGYTF. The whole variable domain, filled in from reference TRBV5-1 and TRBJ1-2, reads KAGVTQTPRYLIKTRGQQVTLSCSPISGHRSVSWYQQTPGQGLQFLFEYFSETQRNKGNFPGRFSGRQFSNSRSEMNVSTLELGDSALYLCASSLTTDTYGYTFGSGTRLTVV.

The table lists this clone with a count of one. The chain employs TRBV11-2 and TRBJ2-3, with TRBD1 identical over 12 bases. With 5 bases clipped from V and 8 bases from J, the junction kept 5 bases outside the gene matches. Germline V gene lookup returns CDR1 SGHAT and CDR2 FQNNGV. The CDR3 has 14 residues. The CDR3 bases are TGTGCCAGCAGCCCCGGGACAGGGGGCTTTACGCAGTATTTT. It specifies CASSPGTGGFTQYF.

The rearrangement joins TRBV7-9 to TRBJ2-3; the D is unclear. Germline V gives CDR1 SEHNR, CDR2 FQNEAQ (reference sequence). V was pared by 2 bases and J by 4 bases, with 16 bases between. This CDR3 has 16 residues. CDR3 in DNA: TGTGCCAGCAGCTTACGTTTTCAGATCGCCCCAGATACGCAGTATTTT. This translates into CASSLRFQIAPDTQYF.

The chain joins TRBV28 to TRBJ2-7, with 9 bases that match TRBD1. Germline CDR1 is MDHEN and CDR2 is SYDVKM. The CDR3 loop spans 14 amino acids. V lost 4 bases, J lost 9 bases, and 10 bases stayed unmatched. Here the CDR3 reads CASSSSGTGIRQYF. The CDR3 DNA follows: TGTGCCAGCAGTTCATCCGGGACAGGGATCCGGCAGTACTTC.

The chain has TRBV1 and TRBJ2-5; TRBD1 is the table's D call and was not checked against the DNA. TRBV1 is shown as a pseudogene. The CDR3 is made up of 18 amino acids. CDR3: CTSSQDLPTGTGQETQYF. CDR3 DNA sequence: TGCACCAGCAGCCAAGACCTTCCGACAGGGACGGGACAAGAGACCCAGTACTTC.

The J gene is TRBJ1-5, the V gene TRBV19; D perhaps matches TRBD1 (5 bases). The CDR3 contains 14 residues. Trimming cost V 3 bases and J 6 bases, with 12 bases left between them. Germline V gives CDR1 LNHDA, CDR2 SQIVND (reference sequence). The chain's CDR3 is CASSIQGMGQPQHF. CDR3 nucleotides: TGTGCCAGTAGTATTCAGGGAATGGGTCAGCCCCAGCATTTT.

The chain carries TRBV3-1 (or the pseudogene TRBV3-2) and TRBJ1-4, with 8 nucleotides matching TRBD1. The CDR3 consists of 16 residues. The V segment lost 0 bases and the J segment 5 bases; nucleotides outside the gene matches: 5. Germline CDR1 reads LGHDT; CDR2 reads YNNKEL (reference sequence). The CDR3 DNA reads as TGTGCCAGCAGCCAAGAGCGGACAGGGCTCAATGAAAAACTGTTTTTT. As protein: CASSQERTGLNEKLFF.

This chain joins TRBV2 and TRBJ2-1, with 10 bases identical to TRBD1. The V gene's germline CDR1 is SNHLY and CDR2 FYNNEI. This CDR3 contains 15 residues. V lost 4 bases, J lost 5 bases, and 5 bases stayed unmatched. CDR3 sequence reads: CASSADRGLHNEQFF. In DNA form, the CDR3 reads TGTGCCAGCAGTGCAGACAGGGGGCTTCACAATGAGCAGTTCTTC.

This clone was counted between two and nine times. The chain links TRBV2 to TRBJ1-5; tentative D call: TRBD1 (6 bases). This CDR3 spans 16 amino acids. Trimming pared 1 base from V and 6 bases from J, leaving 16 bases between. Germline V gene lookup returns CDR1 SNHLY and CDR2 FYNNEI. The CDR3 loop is CASSEDRTRGGQPQHF. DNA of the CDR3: TGTGCCAGCAGTGAAGATAGGACGAGAGGGGGTCAGCCCCAGCATTTT. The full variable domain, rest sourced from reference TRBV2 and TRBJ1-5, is EPEVTQTPSHQVTQMGQEVILRCVPISNHLYFYWYRQILGQKVEFLVSFYNNEISEKSEIFDDQFSVERPDGSNFTLKIRSTKLEDSAMYFCASSEDRTRGGQPQHFGDGTRLSIL.

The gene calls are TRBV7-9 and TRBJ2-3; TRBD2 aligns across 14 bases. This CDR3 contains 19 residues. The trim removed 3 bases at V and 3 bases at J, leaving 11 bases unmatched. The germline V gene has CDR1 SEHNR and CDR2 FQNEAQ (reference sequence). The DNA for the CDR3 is TGTGCCAGCAGCTTTCGATTTGGACTAGCGGGAGGCGAGACAGATACGCAGTATTTT. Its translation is CASSFRFGLAGGETDTQYF.

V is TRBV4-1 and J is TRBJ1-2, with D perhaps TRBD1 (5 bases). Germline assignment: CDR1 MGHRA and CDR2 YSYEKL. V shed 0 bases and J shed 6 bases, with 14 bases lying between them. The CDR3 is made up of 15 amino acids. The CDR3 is CASSQEKRGKDGYTF. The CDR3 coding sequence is TGCGCCAGCAGCCAAGAAAAACGGGGGAAGGATGGCTACACCTTC.

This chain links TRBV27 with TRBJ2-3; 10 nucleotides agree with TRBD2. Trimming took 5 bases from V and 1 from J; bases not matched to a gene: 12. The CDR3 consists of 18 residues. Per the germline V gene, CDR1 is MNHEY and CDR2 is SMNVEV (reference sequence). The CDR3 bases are TGTGCCAGCAGTGCCCACCTAGCGGGAGCATCCCGCACAGATACGCAGTATTTT. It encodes CASSAHLAGASRTDTQYF.

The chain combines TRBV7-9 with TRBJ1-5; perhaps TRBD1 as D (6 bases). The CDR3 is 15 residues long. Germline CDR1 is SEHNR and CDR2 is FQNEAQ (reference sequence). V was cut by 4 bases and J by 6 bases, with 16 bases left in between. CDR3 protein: CASSSNRDLGQPQHF. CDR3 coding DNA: TGTGCCAGCAGCTCTAACAGGGATTTGGGTCAGCCCCAGCATTTT.

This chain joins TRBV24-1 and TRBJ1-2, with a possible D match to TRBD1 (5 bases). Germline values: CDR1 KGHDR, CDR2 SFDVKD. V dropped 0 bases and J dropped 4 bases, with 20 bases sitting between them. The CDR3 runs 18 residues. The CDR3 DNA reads TGTGCCACCAGTGATTTGCATTTTCGGGTCAGGGAGGGCTATGGCTACACCTTC. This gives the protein CATSDLHFRVREGYGYTF.

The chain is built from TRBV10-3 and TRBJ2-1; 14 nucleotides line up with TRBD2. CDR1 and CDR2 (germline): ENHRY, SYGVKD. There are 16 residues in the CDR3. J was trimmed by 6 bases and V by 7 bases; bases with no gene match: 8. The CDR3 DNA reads TGTGCCATCACCAAATCGACTAGCGGGAGGGTCAATGAGCAGTTCTTC. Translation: CAITKSTSGRVNEQFF.

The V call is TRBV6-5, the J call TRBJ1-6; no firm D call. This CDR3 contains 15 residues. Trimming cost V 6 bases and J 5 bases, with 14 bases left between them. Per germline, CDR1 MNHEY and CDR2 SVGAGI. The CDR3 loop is CASRPVNYNNSPLHF. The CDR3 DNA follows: TGTGCCAGCAGACCGGTGAACTATAATAATTCACCCCTCCACTTT.

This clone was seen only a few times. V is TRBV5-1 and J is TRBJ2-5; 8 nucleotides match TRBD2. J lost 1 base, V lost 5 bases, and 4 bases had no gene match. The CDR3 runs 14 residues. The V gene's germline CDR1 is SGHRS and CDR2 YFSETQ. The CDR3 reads CASRNGLAQETQYF. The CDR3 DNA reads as TGCGCCAGCAGAAACGGACTAGCCCAAGAGACCCAGTACTTC.

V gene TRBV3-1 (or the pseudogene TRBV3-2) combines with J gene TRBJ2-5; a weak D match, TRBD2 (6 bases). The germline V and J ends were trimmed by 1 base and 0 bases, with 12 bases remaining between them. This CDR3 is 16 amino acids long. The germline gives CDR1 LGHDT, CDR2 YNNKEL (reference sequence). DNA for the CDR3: TGTGCCAGCAGCCAAGCGGGGGTCCACAACCAAGAGACCCAGTACTTC. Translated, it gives CASSQAGVHNQETQYF.

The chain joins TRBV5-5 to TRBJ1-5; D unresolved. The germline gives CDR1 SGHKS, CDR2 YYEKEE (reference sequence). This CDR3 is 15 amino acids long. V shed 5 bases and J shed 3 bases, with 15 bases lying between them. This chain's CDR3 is CASSEMTTANQPQHF. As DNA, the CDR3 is TGTGCCAGCAGTGAGATGACAACTGCCAATCAGCCCCAGCATTTT.

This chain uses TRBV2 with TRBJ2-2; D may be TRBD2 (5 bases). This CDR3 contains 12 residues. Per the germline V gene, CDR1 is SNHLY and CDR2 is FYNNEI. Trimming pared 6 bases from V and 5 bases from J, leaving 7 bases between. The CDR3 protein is CASRRGTGELFF. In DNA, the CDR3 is TGTGCCAGCAGACGGGGTACCGGGGAGCTGTTTTTT.

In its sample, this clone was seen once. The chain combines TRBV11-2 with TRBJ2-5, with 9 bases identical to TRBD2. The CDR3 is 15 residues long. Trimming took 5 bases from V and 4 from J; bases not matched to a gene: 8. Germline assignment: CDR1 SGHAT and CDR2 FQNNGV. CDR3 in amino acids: CASSPVAGGPETQYF. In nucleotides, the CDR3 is TGTGCCAGCAGCCCCGTGGCGGGAGGGCCAGAGACCCAGTACTTC.

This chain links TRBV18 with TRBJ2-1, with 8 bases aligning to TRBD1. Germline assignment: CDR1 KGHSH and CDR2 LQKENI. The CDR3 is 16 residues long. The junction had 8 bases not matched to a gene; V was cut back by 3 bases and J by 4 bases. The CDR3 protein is CASSPRGQGSYNEQFF. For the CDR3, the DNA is TGTGCCAGCTCACCGCGAGGACAGGGAAGTTACAATGAGCAGTTCTTC.

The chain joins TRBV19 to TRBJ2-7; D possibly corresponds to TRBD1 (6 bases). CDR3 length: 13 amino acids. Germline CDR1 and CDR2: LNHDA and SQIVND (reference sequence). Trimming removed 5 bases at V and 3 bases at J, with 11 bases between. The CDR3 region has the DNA TGTGCCAGTAGTCGTGGCAGGGGCTACGAGCAGTACTTC. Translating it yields CASSRGRGYEQYF.